These 7 T cell receptor beta chains originate from one sample sequenced in a study of graft-versus-host responses after intestinal transplantation. These receptors' targets are unknown. Measured with immunoSEQ multiplex PCR; TCRdb has only the in-frame clones, and not every one. The sample has fewer than 85,000 clones, over 75% seen once. The starting material was unstimulated CD4+ T cells sorted from spleen or lymph node cells, obtained before transplant. The receptors stem from a human donor who was the organ donor for an intestinal transplant.

J is TRBJ2-7 and V is TRBV28, with TRBD1 matching over 11 bases. Germline CDR1 MDHEN, CDR2 SYDVKM. Trimming removed 10 bases from V and 0 bases from J; junction bases left unmatched: 17. The CDR3 spans 18 residues. The DNA for the CDR3 is TGTGCCAACCAAACCGGGACAGGGGGTTCAGGCTGCTCCTACGAGCAGTACGTC. Amino acid sequence: CANQTGTGGSGCSYEQYV.

CDR3 DNA: TGTGCCAGCAGTCTACAGGGGTTAGCTAACTATGGCTACACCTTC. This translates into CASSLQGLANYGYTF. V and J are TRBV28 and TRBJ1-2, with 7 bases matching TRBD1. This CDR3 has 15 residues. CDR1 MDHEN and CDR2 SYDVKM come from the germline V gene. Losses at the gene ends were 5 bases for V and 0 bases for J; bases not matched to a gene: 6.

The V and J genes are TRBV19 and TRBJ1-5; unclear D gene. The V end was cut by 7 bases, the J end by 4 bases, with 14 bases between. Germline loops: CDR1 LNHDA, CDR2 SQIVND (reference sequence). The CDR3 has 14 residues. CDR3 in DNA: TGTGCCAGTACCACCCCGGGTAGGAATCAGCCCCAGCATTTT. The encoded protein is CASTTPGRNQPQHF. The variable domain in full, completed from reference TRBV19 and TRBJ1-5, reads DGGITQSPKYLFRKEGQNVTLSCEQNLNHDAMYWYRQDPGQGLRLIYYSQIVNDFQKGDIAEGYSVSREKKESFPLTVTSAQKNPTAFYLCASTTPGRNQPQHFGDGTRLSIL.

The V and J genes are TRBV7-2 and TRBJ2-1; TRBD2 matches at 11 bases. CDR3 length: 15 residues. Germline V gene sequence: CDR1 SGHTA, CDR2 FQGNSA. V dropped 4 bases and J dropped 3; count of bases not matched to a gene: 2. DNA of the CDR3: TGTGCCAGCAGCTCAACTAGCGGGAGCTACAATGAGCAGTTCTTC. It translates to CASSSTSGSYNEQFF.

Only a few counts were recorded for this clone. The rearrangement joins TRBV11-2 to TRBJ2-5; 11 bases are shared with TRBD1. CDR3 length: 17 amino acids. V dropped 5 bases and J dropped 5; count of bases not matched to a gene: 13. Germline-derived CDR1 and CDR2 are SGHAT and FQNNGV. CDR3 DNA sequence: TGTGCCAGCAGCGCCAACCCGGGACAGGGGGACGGGGAGACCCAGTACTTC. Protein: CASSANPGQGDGETQYF.

The gene calls are TRBV6-5 and TRBJ2-5; TRBD1 is a possible D gene (6 bases). Per the germline V gene, CDR1 is MNHEY and CDR2 is SVGAGI. The CDR3 is 14 amino acids. Between the trimmed V and J ends, which lost 4 bases and 2 bases, there was a span of 11 bases. The CDR3 is CASSWTVAQETQYF. The CDR3 DNA reads as TGTGCCAGCAGTTGGACAGTCGCACAAGAGACCCAGTACTTC.

This clone was recorded only once. The V call is TRBV18, the J call TRBJ2-7; 7 positions agree with TRBD1. The germline V gene has CDR1 KGHSH and CDR2 LQKENI. CDR3 length equals 14 residues. V lost 5 bases and J lost 6; bases outside the gene matches: 10. CDR3 nucleotide sequence: TGTGCCAGCTCATCCGACAGGGTTTCGACCGAGCAGTACGTC. The encoded protein is CASSSDRVSTEQYV.